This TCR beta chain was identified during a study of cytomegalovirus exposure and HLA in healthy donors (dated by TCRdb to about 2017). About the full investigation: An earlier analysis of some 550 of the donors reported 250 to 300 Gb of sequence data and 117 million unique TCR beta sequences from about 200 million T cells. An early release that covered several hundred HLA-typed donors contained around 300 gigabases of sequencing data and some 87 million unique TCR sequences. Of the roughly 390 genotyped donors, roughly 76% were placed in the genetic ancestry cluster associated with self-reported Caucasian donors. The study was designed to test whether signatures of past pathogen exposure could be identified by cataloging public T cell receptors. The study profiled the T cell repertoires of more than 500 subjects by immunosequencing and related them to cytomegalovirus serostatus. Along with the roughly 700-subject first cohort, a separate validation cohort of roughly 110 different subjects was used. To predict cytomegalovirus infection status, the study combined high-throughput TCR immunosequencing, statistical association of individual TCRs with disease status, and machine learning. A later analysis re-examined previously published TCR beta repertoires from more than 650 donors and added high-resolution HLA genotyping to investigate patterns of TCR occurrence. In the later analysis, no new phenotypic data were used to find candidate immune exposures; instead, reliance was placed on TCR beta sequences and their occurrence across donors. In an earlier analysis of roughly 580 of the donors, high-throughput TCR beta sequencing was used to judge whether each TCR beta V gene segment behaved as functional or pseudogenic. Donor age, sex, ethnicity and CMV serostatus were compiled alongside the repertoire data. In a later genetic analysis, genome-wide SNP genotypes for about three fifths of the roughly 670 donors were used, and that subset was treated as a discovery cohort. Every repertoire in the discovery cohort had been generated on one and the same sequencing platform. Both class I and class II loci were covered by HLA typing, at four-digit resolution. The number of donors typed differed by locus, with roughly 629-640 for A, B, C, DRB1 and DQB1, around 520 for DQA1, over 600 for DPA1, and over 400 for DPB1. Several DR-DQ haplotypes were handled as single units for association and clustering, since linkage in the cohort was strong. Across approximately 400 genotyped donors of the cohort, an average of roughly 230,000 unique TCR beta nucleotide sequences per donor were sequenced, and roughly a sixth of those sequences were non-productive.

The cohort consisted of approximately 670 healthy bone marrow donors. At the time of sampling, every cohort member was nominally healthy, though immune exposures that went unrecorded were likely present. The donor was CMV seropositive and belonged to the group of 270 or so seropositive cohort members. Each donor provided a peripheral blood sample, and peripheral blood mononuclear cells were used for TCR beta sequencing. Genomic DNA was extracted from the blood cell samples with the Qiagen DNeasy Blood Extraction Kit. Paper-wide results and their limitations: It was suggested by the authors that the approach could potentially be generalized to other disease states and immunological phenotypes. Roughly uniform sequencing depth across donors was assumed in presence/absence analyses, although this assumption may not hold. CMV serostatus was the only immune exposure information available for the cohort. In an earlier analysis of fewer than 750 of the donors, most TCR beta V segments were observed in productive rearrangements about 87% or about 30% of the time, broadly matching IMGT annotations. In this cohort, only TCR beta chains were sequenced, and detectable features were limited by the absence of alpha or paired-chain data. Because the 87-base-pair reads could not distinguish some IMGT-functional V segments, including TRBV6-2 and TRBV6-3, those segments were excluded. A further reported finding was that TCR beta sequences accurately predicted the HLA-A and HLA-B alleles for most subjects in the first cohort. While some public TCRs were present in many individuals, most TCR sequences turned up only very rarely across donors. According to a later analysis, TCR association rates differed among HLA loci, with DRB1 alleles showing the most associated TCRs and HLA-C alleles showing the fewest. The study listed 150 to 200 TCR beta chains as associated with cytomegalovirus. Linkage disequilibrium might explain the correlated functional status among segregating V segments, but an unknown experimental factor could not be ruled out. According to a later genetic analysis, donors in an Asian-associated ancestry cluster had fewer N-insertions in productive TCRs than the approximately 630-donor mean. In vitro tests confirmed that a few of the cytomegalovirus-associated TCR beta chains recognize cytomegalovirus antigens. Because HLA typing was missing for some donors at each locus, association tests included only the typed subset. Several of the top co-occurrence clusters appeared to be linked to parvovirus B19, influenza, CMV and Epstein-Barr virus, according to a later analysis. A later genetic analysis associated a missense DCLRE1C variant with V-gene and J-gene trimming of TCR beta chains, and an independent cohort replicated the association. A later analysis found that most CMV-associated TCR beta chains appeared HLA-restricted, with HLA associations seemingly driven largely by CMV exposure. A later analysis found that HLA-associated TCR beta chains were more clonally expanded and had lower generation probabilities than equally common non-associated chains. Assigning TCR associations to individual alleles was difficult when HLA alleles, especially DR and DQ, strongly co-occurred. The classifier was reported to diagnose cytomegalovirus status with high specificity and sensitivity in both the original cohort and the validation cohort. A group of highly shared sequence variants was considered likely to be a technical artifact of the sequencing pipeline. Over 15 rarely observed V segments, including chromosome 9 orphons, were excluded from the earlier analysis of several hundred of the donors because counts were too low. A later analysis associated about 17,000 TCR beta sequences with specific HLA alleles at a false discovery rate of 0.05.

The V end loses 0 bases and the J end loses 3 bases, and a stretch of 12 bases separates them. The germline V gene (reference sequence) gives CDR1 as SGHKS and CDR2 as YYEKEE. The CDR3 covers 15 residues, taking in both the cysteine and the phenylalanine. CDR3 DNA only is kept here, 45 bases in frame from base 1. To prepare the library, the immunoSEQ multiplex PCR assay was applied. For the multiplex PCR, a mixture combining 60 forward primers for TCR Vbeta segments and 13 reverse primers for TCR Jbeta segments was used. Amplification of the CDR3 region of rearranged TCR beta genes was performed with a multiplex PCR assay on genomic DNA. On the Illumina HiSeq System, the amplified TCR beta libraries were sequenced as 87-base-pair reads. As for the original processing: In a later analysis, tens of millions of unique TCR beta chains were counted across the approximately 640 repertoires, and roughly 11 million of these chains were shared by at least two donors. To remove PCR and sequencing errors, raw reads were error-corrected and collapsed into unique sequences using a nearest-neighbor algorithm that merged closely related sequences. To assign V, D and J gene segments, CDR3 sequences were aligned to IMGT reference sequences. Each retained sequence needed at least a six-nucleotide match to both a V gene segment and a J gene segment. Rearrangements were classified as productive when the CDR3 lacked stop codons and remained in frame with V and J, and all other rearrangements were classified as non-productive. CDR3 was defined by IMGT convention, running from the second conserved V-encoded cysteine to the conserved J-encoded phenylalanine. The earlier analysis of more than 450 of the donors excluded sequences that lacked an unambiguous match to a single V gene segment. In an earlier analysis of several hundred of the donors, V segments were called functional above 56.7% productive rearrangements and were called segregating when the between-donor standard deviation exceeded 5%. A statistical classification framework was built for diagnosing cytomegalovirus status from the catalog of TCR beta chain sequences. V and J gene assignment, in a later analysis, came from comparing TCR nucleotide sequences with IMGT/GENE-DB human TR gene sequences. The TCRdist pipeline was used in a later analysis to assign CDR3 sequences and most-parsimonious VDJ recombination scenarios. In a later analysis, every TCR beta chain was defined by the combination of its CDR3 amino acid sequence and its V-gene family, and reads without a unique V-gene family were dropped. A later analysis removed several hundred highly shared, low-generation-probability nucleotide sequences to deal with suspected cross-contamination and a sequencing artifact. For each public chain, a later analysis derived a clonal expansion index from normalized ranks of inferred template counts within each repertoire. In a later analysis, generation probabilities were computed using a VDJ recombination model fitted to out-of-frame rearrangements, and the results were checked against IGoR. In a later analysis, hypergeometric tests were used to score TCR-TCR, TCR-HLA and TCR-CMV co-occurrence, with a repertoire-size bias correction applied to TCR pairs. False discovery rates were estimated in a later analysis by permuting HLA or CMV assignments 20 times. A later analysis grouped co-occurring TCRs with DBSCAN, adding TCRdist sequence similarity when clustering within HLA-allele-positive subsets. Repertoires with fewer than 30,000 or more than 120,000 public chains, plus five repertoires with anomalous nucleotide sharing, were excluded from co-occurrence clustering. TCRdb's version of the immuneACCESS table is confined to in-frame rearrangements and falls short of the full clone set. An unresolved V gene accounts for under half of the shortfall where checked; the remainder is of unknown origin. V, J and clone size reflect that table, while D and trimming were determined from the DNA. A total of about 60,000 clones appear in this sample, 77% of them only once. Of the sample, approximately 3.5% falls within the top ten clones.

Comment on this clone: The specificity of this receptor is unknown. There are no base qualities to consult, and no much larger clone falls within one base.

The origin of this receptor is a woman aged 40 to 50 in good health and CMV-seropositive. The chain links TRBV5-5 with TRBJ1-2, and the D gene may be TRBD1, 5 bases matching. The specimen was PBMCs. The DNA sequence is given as TGTGCCAGCAGCTTGGCCGCGGGGGTTGACTATGGCTACACCTTC. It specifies CASSLAAGVDYGYTF. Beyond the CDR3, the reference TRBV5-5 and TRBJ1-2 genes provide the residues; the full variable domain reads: DAGVTQSPTHLIKTRGQQVTLRCSPISGHKSVSWYQQVLGQGPQFIFQYYEKEERGRGNFPDRFSARQFPNYSSELNVNALLLGDSALYLCASSLAAGVDYGYTFGSGTRLTVV.